These 8 T cell receptor beta chains were all obtained from the same sample, sequenced in a study of T cell repertoires in cytomegalovirus infection. TCRdb re-called the reads with MiXCR, one entry per CDR3 protein. The sample holds around 740,000 distinct CDR3 sequences, 35% seen once. Specimen: PBMCs. The origin of the receptors is a human donor in good health (CMV status not recorded). Some clones in this sample may be carry-over from other donors' samples.

The rearrangement joins TRBV19 to TRBJ1-6; 7 bases are a match to TRBD1. CDR1 and CDR2 (germline): LNHDA, SQIVND (reference sequence). The CDR3 sequence is 16 residues long. Unmatched junction bases numbered 12, after V lost 6 bases and J lost 7 bases. The CDR3 sequence: CASRRRGDRRNSPLHF. The CDR3 DNA reads as TGTGCCAGTAGGAGGAGGGGGGACAGACGGAATTCACCCCTCCACTTT.

This clonotype occurred a few times. The chain is built from TRBV19 and TRBJ2-7; D tentatively reads TRBD1 or TRBD2 (5 bases each). V was cut by 3 bases and J by 7 bases, with 7 bases left in between. In germline, CDR1 is LNHDA, CDR2 SQIVND (reference sequence). The CDR3 sequence is 11 residues long. The CDR3 loop is CASSIGTEQYF. DNA for the CDR3: TGTGCCAGTAGTATCGGGACGGAGCAGTACTTC.

To note about this clonotype: The CDR3 does not end in the conserved phenylalanine or tryptophan, so this is likely a read error. V is TRBV7-6 and J is TRBJ2-2, with 14 bases lining up with TRBD2. Germline V gene sequence: CDR1 SGHVS, CDR2 FNYEAQ. The CDR3 has 19 amino acids. V lost 5 bases to trimming and J lost 1 base; unmatched junction nucleotides: 9. CDR3 coding DNA: TGTGCCAGCAGCCATTCACCGGGACTAGCGGGGGTGAACACCGGGGAGCTGTTTTGT. Translation gives CASSHSPGLAGVNTGELFC.

The chain is built from TRBV6-2 or TRBV6-3 and TRBJ1-3; possibly TRBD1 for D (5 bases). CDR1 is MNHEY, CDR2 SVGEGT, per germline. V lost 2 bases and J 1 base, leaving 12 bases between the germline ends. The CDR3 covers 16 residues. CDR3 region: CASSYRRVLSGNTIYF. CDR3 sequence (DNA): TGTGCCAGCAGTTACCGCAGGGTCTTGTCTGGAAACACCATATATTTT.

This sequence joins TRBV7-6 and TRBJ2-3; TRBD2 matches 7 bases. V lost 0 bases and J lost 7; bases outside the gene matches: 10. Germline CDR1 reads SGHVS; CDR2 reads FNYEAQ. The CDR3 sequence is 16 residues long. In DNA form, the CDR3 reads TGTGCCAGCAGCTTAGCGAGCGGGGATCCCAGGAATACGCAGTATTTT. Translation: CASSLASGDPRNTQYF. The whole variable domain, filled in from reference TRBV7-6 and TRBJ2-3, reads GAGVSQSPRYKVTKRGQDVALRCDPISGHVSLYWYRQALGQGPEFLTYFNYEAQQDKSGLPNDRFSAERPEGSISTLTIQRTEQRDSAMYRCASSLASGDPRNTQYFGPGTRLTVL.

This clonotype was detected a few times. The chain carries TRBV29-1 and TRBJ1-2; the D gene is possibly TRBD1 (6 bases). V was shortened by 7 bases and J by 3 bases, with 15 bases between the two germline ends. Germline CDR1 reads SQVTM; CDR2 reads ANQGSEA. The CDR3 spans 13 residues. The CDR3 loop is CSDRDILDYGYTF. CDR3 coding DNA: TGCAGCGACCGGGACATCTTGGACTATGGCTACACCTTC.

The chain couples TRBV2 to TRBJ2-4; D is undetermined. CDR3 length equals 15 residues. Trimming took 3 bases from V and 0 from J, leaving 9 bases between them. Germline values: CDR1 SNHLY, CDR2 FYNNEI. The CDR3 is CASSESVEAKNIQYF. CDR3 DNA: TGTGCCAGCAGTGAGTCGGTGGAAGCCAAAAACATTCAGTACTTC.

The gene calls are TRBV4-1 and TRBJ2-1, with D unclear. V lost 5 bases, J lost 4 bases, and 18 bases lay in between. The CDR3 contains 16 residues. Per germline, CDR1 MGHRA and CDR2 YSYEKL. The CDR3 DNA reads as TGCGCCAGCAGCATCGAACTAACCGGAGCTTACAATGAGCAGTTCTTC. The encoded protein is CASSIELTGAYNEQFF.